The 16 T cell receptor beta chains given below trace back to one sample, sequenced in a study of control samples from healthy donors and cancer patients. The table came from immunoSEQ multiplex PCR; TCRdb's copy has only in-frame clones and leaves some out. The repertoire holds around 31,000 clones, with less than 95% as singletons. Sequencing was done on a sample of blood. These receptor sequences come from a man aged 55 to 70 in good health.

V gene TRBV12-3 or TRBV12-4 combines with J gene TRBJ1-5; D might be TRBD1 (6 bases). The CDR3 runs 13 residues. The V end lost 10 bases, the J end lost 7 bases, and 17 bases lay between the germline ends. The CDR3 region is CATTIGQIQPQHF. The CDR3 DNA reads as TGTGCCACGACAATTGGACAGATCCAGCCCCAGCATTTT.

The V and J genes are TRBV3-1 (or the pseudogene TRBV3-2) and TRBJ1-3, with D unresolved. In germline, CDR1 is LGHDT, CDR2 YNNKEL (reference sequence). The germline V and J ends were trimmed by 8 bases and 0 bases, with 14 bases remaining between them. The CDR3 totals 15 residues. CDR3 DNA sequence: TGTGCCAGCGCCCCCCCTCACGGCTCTGGAAACACCATATATTTT. Translation gives CASAPPHGSGNTIYF.

The chain couples TRBV19 to TRBJ2-2; possible D gene TRBD2, 5 bases. The CDR3 is 14 amino acids. Deletions cut 6 bases from V and 2 bases from J, with 10 bases between. The germline V gene has CDR1 LNHDA and CDR2 SQIVND (reference sequence). The CDR3 DNA reads as TGTGCCAGTAGGTCGGGATCTAACACCGGGGAGCTGTTTTTT. Translation: CASRSGSNTGELFF. Drawing the rest from reference TRBV19 and TRBJ2-2, the complete variable domain is DGGITQSPKYLFRKEGQNVTLSCEQNLNHDAMYWYRQDPGQGLRLIYYSQIVNDFQKGDIAEGYSVSREKKESFPLTVTSAQKNPTAFYLCASRSGSNTGELFFGEGSRLTVL.

The V gene is TRBV9, the J gene TRBJ1-6; D gene ambiguous. CDR1 SGDLS and CDR2 YYNGEE come from the germline V gene. Trimming cost V 2 bases and J 8 bases, with 11 bases left between them. The CDR3 is made up of 14 amino acids. Here the CDR3 reads CASSVGEVDSPLHF. CDR3 DNA sequence: TGTGCCAGCAGCGTTGGGGAGGTTGATTCACCCCTCCACTTT.

This clone was picked up one time. This chain links TRBV4-3 with TRBJ2-3; 7 bases fit TRBD2. This CDR3 region has 13 residues. The ends lost 1 base at V and 9 bases at J; junction bases unmatched: 4. The V gene's germline CDR1 is LGHNA and CDR2 YSLEER. CDR3: CASSQANGGTQYF. CDR3 nucleotide sequence: TGCGCCAGCAGCCAAGCGAACGGGGGGACGCAGTATTTT.

V usage is TRBV28 and J usage is TRBJ2-7; D remains ambiguous. Germline V gene sequence: CDR1 MDHEN, CDR2 SYDVKM. Trimming cost V 5 bases and J 6 bases, with 23 bases left between them. This CDR3 is built from 16 residues. The CDR3 bases are TGTGCCAGCAGTGGTCCCCTCCTTTCGTATCACGGCGAGCAGTACTTC. It is translated as CASSGPLLSYHGEQYF.

V gene TRBV18 combines with J gene TRBJ1-4; D possibly corresponds to TRBD1 (6 bases). The CDR3 is made up of 16 amino acids. V lost 3 bases, J lost 0 bases, and 11 bases lay in between. Germline V gene lookup returns CDR1 KGHSH and CDR2 LQKENI. The CDR3 is CASSPVRQATNEKLFF. CDR3 sequence (DNA): TGTGCCAGCTCACCCGTACGACAGGCAACTAATGAAAAACTGTTTTTT.

The rearrangement joins TRBV7-9 to TRBJ2-5; D possibly corresponds to TRBD2 (5 bases). The CDR3 sequence is 13 residues long. Looked up from germline, CDR1 is SEHNR and CDR2 is FQNEAQ (reference sequence). V lost 5 bases and J 5 bases, leaving 12 bases between the germline ends. The CDR3 DNA reads TGTGCCAGCAGCATACTAGTGGCGGAGACCCAGTACTTC. It is translated as CASSILVAETQYF.

The rearrangement uses TRBV19 and TRBJ2-1, with TRBD2 matching 9 bases. CDR3 length equals 17 residues. With V trimmed by 9 bases and J by 0 bases, 12 bases remained unmatched. The germline V gene has CDR1 LNHDA and CDR2 SQIVND (reference sequence). DNA of the CDR3: TGTGCCAGCTGGGGACTAGCCCCTTTTAGCTCCTACAATGAGCAGTTCTTC. Its translation is CASWGLAPFSSYNEQFF.

This clone was observed a few times. The chain links TRBV5-5 to TRBJ1-5, with no clear D. CDR3 length: 15 residues. V lost 2 bases to trimming and J lost 4 bases, with 13 bases between them. CDR1 is SGHKS and CDR2 is YYEKEE in the germline V gene (reference sequence). The CDR3 region is CASSLDFRSNQPQHF. CDR3 bases: TGTGCCAGCAGCTTAGACTTCCGGTCTAATCAGCCCCAGCATTTT.

The chain has TRBV11-3 and TRBJ1-1; D gene ambiguous. Per germline, CDR1 SGHNT and CDR2 YENEEA. The CDR3 is 17 amino acids. V was trimmed by 0 bases and J by 0 bases, leaving 14 bases between them. CDR3 DNA: TGTGCCAGCAGCTTAGATCGGTGCCTCACTTTGAACACTGAAGCTTTCTTT. The encoded protein is CASSLDRCLTLNTEAFF.

V usage is TRBV18 and J usage is TRBJ1-5; D might be TRBD1 (6 bases). The CDR3 sequence is 15 residues long. Germline CDR1 is KGHSH and CDR2 is LQKENI. Trimming cost V 4 bases and J 7 bases, with 17 bases left between them. The CDR3 loop is CASSLGPGQGQPQHF. The CDR3 DNA is TGTGCCAGCTCACTAGGGCCCGGGCAGGGGCAGCCCCAGCATTTT.

The chain is built from TRBV6-5 and TRBJ2-1; D ambiguous. Germline CDR1 MNHEY, CDR2 SVGAGI. Trimming removed 0 bases from V and 4 bases from J, with 4 bases in between. There are 13 residues in the CDR3. The CDR3 DNA reads TGTGCCAGCAGTTACTCGAAGTACAATGAGCAGTTCTTC. Protein product: CASSYSKYNEQFF.

The chain joins TRBV9 to TRBJ2-7; 10 bases align to TRBD1. Germline loops: CDR1 SGDLS, CDR2 YYNGEE. The CDR3 loop spans 15 amino acids. Trimming removed 3 bases from V and 3 bases from J; junction bases left unmatched: 6. Written as DNA, the CDR3 is TGTGCCAGCAGCGCCGGGACAGGGGTAATCTACGAGCAGTACTTC. Protein: CASSAGTGVIYEQYF.

V is TRBV19 and J is TRBJ2-7; tentative D call: TRBD2 (6 bases). This CDR3 region has 15 residues. Germline CDR1 and CDR2: LNHDA and SQIVND (reference sequence). Trimming left V 2 bases short and J 0 bases short, with 11 bases between. The CDR3: CASSIWGLGSYEQYF. The DNA for the CDR3 is TGTGCCAGTAGTATATGGGGACTGGGCTCCTACGAGCAGTACTTC.

V and J are TRBV24-1 and TRBJ1-2, with no clear D. Germline CDR1 and CDR2: KGHDR and SFDVKD. V was trimmed by 4 bases and J by 0 bases, leaving 14 bases between them. The CDR3 covers 16 residues. The DNA of the CDR3 is TGTGCCACCAGTGACCCCACCCGCGGAGCTAACTATGGCTACACCTTC. Translated: CATSDPTRGANYGYTF.